This is a list of T cell receptor beta chains from one sample in a study of shared T cell receptors in the human thymus. Repertoires were generated with immunoSEQ multiplex PCR, while TCRdb's copy carries only in-frame clones and drops some. Of 700,000 or so clones listed, approximately 83% are singletons. The sample also formed part of further work on human thymus T cells.

The material sequenced was thymocytes. Source of these receptors: a girl less than two years old with a congenital heart defect. CDR3s include the opening cysteine and the closing phenylalanine or tryptophan. The D gene is left open where the match is weak. Some rows mark clone size as missing; the rest say once, few, many or name a class of expanded clone.

TRBJ2-3,NA,TRBV6-6,NA,TGTGCCAGCAGCGATAGACTAGAGCCAGATACGCAGTATTTT,CASSDRLEPDTQYF
TRBJ1-2,NA,TRBV10-3,NA,TGTGCCATCAGTGGTGGCAACTATGGCTACACCTTC,CAISGGNYGYTF
TRBJ1-1,NA,TRBV28,NA,TGTGCCAGCAGTACAAACAGGGAAATTAACACTGAAGCTTTCTTT,CASSTNREINTEAFF
TRBJ1-2,few,TRBV4-3,NA,TGCGCCAGCAGCCAAGACTTCCGCACAGGCAACTATGGCTACACCTTC,CASSQDFRTGNYGYTF
TRBJ1-1,once,TRBV30,TRBD1,TGTGCCTTGACCCTCGACAGGGGGAACACTGAAGCTTTCTTT,CALTLDRGNTEAFF
TRBJ1-6,NA,TRBV7-8,NA,TGTGCCAGCAGCCCCACCCCGGGGGTTTTGGACTCCCCCCTCCACTTT,CASSPTPGVLDSPLHF
TRBJ1-2,NA,TRBV7-6,NA,TGTGCCAGCAGTTCTACAGGGTTCTACACCTTC,CASSSTGFYTF
TRBJ2-5,NA,TRBV7-7,TRBD1,TGTGCTAGCAGCTTAGGGGGACAGGCCTCTTCCCTCCAAGAGACCCAGTACTTC,CASSLGGQASSLQETQYF
TRBJ2-7,NA,TRBV27,NA,TGTGCCAGCAGCTGGAGTTTTCCGGGGGACAGTTCCTACGAGCAGTACTTC,CASSWSFPGDSSYEQYF
TRBJ1-2,NA,TRBV7-2,NA,TGTGCCAGCAGCCCGGTGGGGACTTATGGCTACACCTTC,CASSPVGTYGYTF
TRBJ1-3,NA,TRBV4-3,TRBD1,TGCGCCAGCAGCCATGAGTCTGGACAGGAGTCCCTCTCTGGAAACACCATATATTTT,CASSHESGQESLSGNTIYF
TRBJ1-4,NA,TRBV15,NA,TGTGCCACCAGCAGAGATTATGGGCAGGGAGGTTTTTGGGCAACTAATGAAAAACTGTTTTTT,CATSRDYGQGGFWATNEKLFF
TRBJ2-7,NA,TRBV12-5,NA,TGTGCTAGTGGTCCGTCAGGGGTGCGGGAGCAGTACTTC,CASGPSGVREQYF
TRBJ1-4,NA,TRBV30,NA,TGTGCCTGGAAGGATGACAGAATCCCCGTTGCAACTAATGAAAAACTGTTTTTT,CAWKDDRIPVATNEKLFF
TRBJ1-2,NA,TRBV18,NA,TGTGCCAGCTCACCTACAGGGTATGGCTACACCTTC,CASSPTGYGYTF
TRBJ1-3,once,TRBV13,NA,TGTGCCAGCAGCTTCTCACAGAGAAACACCATATATTTT,CASSFSQRNTIYF
TRBJ1-2,NA,TRBV19,NA,TGTGCCCGACGCGAGGTAGGCTATGGCTACACCTTC,CARREVGYGYTF
TRBJ1-1,few,TRBV7-6,TRBD1,TGTGCCAGCAGCTTAGCGCTAGTGGGACAGGGCATGAACACTGAAGCTTTCTTT,CASSLALVGQGMNTEAFF
TRBJ2-2,NA,TRBV5-1,NA,TGCGCCAGCAGCTTCTCCAGATACACCGGGGAGCTGTTTTTT,CASSFSRYTGELFF
TRBJ1-1,NA,TRBV5-4,NA,TGTGCCAGCAGCTTGGAGTCAGGGATGAACACTGAAGCTTTCTTT,CASSLESGMNTEAFF
TRBJ2-7,NA,TRBV6-6,NA,TGTGCCAGCAGTTACCGAGTATCCTACGAGCAGTACTTC,CASSYRVSYEQYF
TRBJ1-4,NA,TRBV7-6,TRBD1,TGTGCCAGCAGCCCTAGTCAGGGGGCGCGATCTATCTGGGAAAAACTGTTTTTT,CASSPSQGARSIWEKLFF
TRBJ2-7,NA,TRBV7-9,NA,TGTGCCAGCAGCTTATACCCCGGGAGCCGCGTCTACGAGCAGTACTTC,CASSLYPGSRVYEQYF
TRBJ2-4,NA,TRBV6-1,NA,TGTGCCAATACGGACAGTGGCATTCAGTACTTC,CANTDSGIQYF
TRBJ1-6,NA,TRBV5-4,NA,TGTGCCAGCAGCTCCCAGAATAGGGCGGGAGACAATTCACCCCTCCACTTT,CASSSQNRAGDNSPLHF
TRBJ1-2,NA,TRBV6-4,NA,TGTGCCAGCAGCCGCGGACAAGGGGATGGCTACACCTTC,CASSRGQGDGYTF
TRBJ2-1,few,TRBV4-3,NA,TGCGCCAGCAGCCAAGATACGGAGAAAATTTCCAATGAGCAGTTCTTC,CASSQDTEKISNEQFF
TRBJ1-4,NA,TRBV5-6,NA,TGTGCCAGCAGCTTCTTCCAGTATGCAACTAATGAAAAACTGTTTTTT,CASSFFQYATNEKLFF
TRBJ2-3,NA,TRBV5-1,TRBD2,TGCGCCAGCAGCCCAGGGTTCTTACTAGCGAAACCATCTAGCACAGATACGCAGTATTTT,CASSPGFLLAKPSSTDTQYF
TRBJ2-7,NA,TRBV6-6,TRBD2,TGTGCCAGCAGTTTGGCCAGCGGGGCCTACGAGCAGTACTTC,CASSLASGAYEQYF
TRBJ1-1,NA,TRBV5-1,NA,TGCGCCAGCAGCTTGGCCTCGAGGGGGGGCGGTGAAGCTTTCTTT,CASSLASRGGGEAFF
TRBJ2-7,NA,TRBV28,NA,TGTGCCAGTTACAGTAGTAACTCCTACGAGCAGTACTTC,CASYSSNSYEQYF
TRBJ2-7,NA,TRBV20-1,TRBD2,TGCAGTGCTAGGACTAGCGGTATCAGGTACTTC,CSARTSGIRYF
TRBJ1-5,few,TRBV6-5,NA,TGTGCCAGCAGTCCAAGGGGGACACAAAATCAGCCCCAGCATTTT,CASSPRGTQNQPQHF
TRBJ1-4,NA,TRBV4-2,TRBD1,TGTGCCAGCAGCCGAGGGGGGACAGACTGTCCCAGAGACGAAAAACTGTTTTTT,CASSRGGTDCPRDEKLFF
TRBJ1-3,few,TRBV6-1,TRBD1,TGTGCCAGCAGTGAAGCGCAGGACAGGCACTCTGGAAACACCATATATTTT,CASSEAQDRHSGNTIYF
TRBJ1-6,NA,TRBV14,NA,TGTGCCAGCAGCCGAGGGATGGCGGGCAGGACCTACTATAATTCACCCCTCCACTTT,CASSRGMAGRTYYNSPLHF
TRBJ1-3,NA,TRBV19,NA,TGTGCCAGTAACCCCGGGACAACGGCCGTCTCTGGAAACACCATATATTTT,CASNPGTTAVSGNTIYF
TRBJ1-3,NA,TRBV6-5,NA,TGTGCCAGCAGTCCGCGACAGCTCTCTGGAAACACCATATATTTT,CASSPRQLSGNTIYF
TRBJ2-2,NA,TRBV7-9,NA,TGTGCCAGCAGCTACGGTGTGCGGGTGAACACCGGGGAGCTGTTTTTT,CASSYGVRVNTGELFF
TRBJ1-2,NA,TRBV27,NA,TGTGCCAGCAGGCATACAGGATTTGGCTACACCTTC,CASRHTGFGYTF
TRBJ1-3,NA,TRBV30,NA,TGTGCCTGGAGTGTTCGTGACATCGGAAACACCATATATTTT,CAWSVRDIGNTIYF
TRBJ1-1,NA,TRBV4-1,NA,TGCGCCAGCAGCCAAGATCTGACAGAGGAAATCCTGAACACTGAAGCTTTCTTT,CASSQDLTEEILNTEAFF
TRBJ2-5,NA,TRBV7-2,TRBD1,TGTGCCAGCAGCTTAGCTGGGACAGACCAAGAGACCCAGTACTTC,CASSLAGTDQETQYF
TRBJ2-7,NA,TRBV12-5,TRBD2,TGTGCTAGTGGCCCCCCGCGGGGGGAGAGCTACGAGCAGTACTTC,CASGPPRGESYEQYF
TRBJ1-2,NA,TRBV7-8,TRBD1,TGTGCCAGCAGCCGGGACAGAATGTCCTATGGCTACACCTTC,CASSRDRMSYGYTF
TRBJ2-5,NA,TRBV25-1,TRBD1,TGTGCCAGCAGTGGGGACAGGGAAGAGACCCAGTACTTC,CASSGDREETQYF
TRBJ2-7,once,TRBV29-1,NA,TGCAGCGTTGGGGCAGGGCACGAGCAGTACTTC,CSVGAGHEQYF
TRBJ1-3,NA,TRBV7-6,NA,TGTGCCAGCAGCTTATATCAGATGGGAAACACCATATATTTT,CASSLYQMGNTIYF
TRBJ2-3,NA,TRBV9,NA,TGTGCCAGCAGCGCCCAGGGGGGCTCCACAGATACGCAGTATTTT,CASSAQGGSTDTQYF
TRBJ2-2,NA,TRBV29-1,NA,TGCAGCGTTGAAGGGAACTATAACACCGGGGAGCTGTTTTTT,CSVEGNYNTGELFF
TRBJ1-3,NA,TRBV5-4,TRBD1,TGTGCCAGCAGCTTATCGACAGGGTCTGGAAACACCATATATTTT,CASSLSTGSGNTIYF
TRBJ2-7,NA,TRBV5-8,TRBD1,TGTGCCAGCAGCCCAAACTGGACAGGACACAACGAGCAGTACTTC,CASSPNWTGHNEQYF